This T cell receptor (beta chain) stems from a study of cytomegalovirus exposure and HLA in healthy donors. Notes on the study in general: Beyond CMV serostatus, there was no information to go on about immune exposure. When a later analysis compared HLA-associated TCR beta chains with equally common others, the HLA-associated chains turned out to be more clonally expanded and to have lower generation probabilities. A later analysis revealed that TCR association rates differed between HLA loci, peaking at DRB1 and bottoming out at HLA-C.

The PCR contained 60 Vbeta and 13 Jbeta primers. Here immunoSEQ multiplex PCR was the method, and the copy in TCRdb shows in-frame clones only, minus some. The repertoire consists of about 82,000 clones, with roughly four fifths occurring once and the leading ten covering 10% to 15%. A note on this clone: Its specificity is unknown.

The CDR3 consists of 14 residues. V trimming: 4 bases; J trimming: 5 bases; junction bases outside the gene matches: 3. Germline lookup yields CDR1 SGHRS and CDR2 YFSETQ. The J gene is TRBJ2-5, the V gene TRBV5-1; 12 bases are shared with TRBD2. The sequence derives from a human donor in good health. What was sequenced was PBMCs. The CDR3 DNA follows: TGCGCCAGCAGCACTAGCGGGGGGCGGGAGACCCAGTACTTC. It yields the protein CASSTSGGRETQYF.